Described below is a single TCR beta chain sequence and its context. This specimen belongs to a study of blood T cell repertoires in COVID-19. The V end was cut by 5 bases, the J end by 0 bases, with 7 bases between. The CDR3 sequence is 14 residues long. Germline V gene lookup returns CDR1 KGHSH and CDR2 LQKENI. Sequencing used immunoSEQ multiplex PCR; TCRdb keeps in-frame clones, though not all of them. The sample lists just under 350,000 clones; about 90% were seen once. The sample taken for sequencing was peripheral blood. This TCR was sampled from a woman between 18 and 29 years old who had recovered from COVID-19. The rearrangement links TRBV18 to TRBJ2-2; unclear D gene. As DNA, the CDR3 is TGTGCCAGCTCATCTGACTCGAACACCGGGGAGCTGTTTTTT. This codes for CASSSDSNTGELFF.